This is a list of T cell receptor beta chains from one sample in a study of T-cell reconstitution after alpha-beta-depleted transplantation in children. MiXCR, applied by TCRdb to the PCR reads, yields one record per CDR3 protein. The sample shows 450,000 to 550,000 distinct CDR3 sequences, roughly an eighth of them seen only once. Source: PBMCs, mostly from graft donor cells, taken 180 days after TCRalphabeta/CD19-depleted stem cell transplant. These receptors were obtained from a female patient aged 2-15 years who had a stem cell transplant for aplastic anemia, so the T cells may come from the graft donor. Both conserved end residues are trimmed from each CDR3. The D gene is left open where the match is weak. A clone size is listed for some rows: how often the clone was seen (once, few, many), or a class if it is expanded.

>few|TRBV20-1|TRBJ2-7|NA
SASRQVTYEQY
>NA|TRBV4-1|TRBJ1-5|TRBD1
ASSQAVTGGHQPQH
>NA|TRBV29-1|TRBJ2-7|TRBD1
SVAGTGGYEQY
>NA|TRBV20-1|TRBJ2-3|NA
SARDGTSTDTQY
>NA|TRBV7-6|TRBJ2-4|NA
ASSPRLGPKNIQY
>NA|TRBV20-1|TRBJ1-1|NA
SARQQANTEAF
>few|TRBV28|TRBJ1-5|TRBD1
ASRDRVRQPQH
>NA|TRBV6-2/TRBV6-3|TRBJ2-7|NA
ASSHRFWSTFYEQY
>many|TRBV27|TRBJ2-2|NA
ASRPNTGELF
>many|TRBV15|TRBJ1-2|NA
ATSRDSWTDLRYGYT
>NA|TRBV4-1|TRBJ2-3|NA
ASSQDEGRRADTQY
>NA|TRBV12-3/TRBV12-4|TRBJ2-7|NA
ASSVRHRPYEQY
>NA|TRBV20-1|TRBJ1-6|TRBD1
SAVDRAWGLYNSPLH
>few|TRBV3-1|TRBJ2-2|NA
ASSQGPLGNTGELF
>few|TRBV7-2|TRBJ2-5|TRBD2
ASSPRGGGKETQY
>NA|TRBV12-3/TRBV12-4|TRBJ2-2|NA
ASSAGVGNTGELF
>many|TRBV29-1|TRBJ2-2|TRBD1
SVEKTGPNTGELF
>NA|TRBV3-1|TRBJ2-2|TRBD2
ASRPAGVGANTGELF
>NA|TRBV27|TRBJ2-7|TRBD2
ASSLLPTSGRHHEQY
>few|TRBV12-3/TRBV12-4|TRBJ2-1|TRBD2
ASSTRPGLVSYNEQF
>NA|TRBV4-2|TRBJ2-7|NA
ASSQGDIYEQY
>NA|TRBV4-3|TRBJ2-3|TRBD2
ASSQDFASGRTDTQY
>many|TRBV7-2|TRBJ1-4|NA
ASSLGSGNEKLF
>many|TRBV29-1|TRBJ1-2|NA
SVEDLATYGYT
>NA|TRBV11-2|TRBJ1-2|NA
ASSSLQANYGYT
>NA|TRBV15|TRBJ1-1|NA
ATSTSQMNTEAF
>few|TRBV19|TRBJ2-1|TRBD2
ASSIGSAGGEQF
>few|TRBV20-1|TRBJ1-1|NA
SPSEDTEAF
>NA|TRBV19|TRBJ1-2|NA
ASSTNGRSYGYT
>few|TRBV19|TRBJ2-2|TRBD1
ASSILTGSAGELF
>NA|TRBV7-2|TRBJ1-2|NA
ASSFGGRSRGYT
>few|TRBV27|TRBJ2-2|TRBD2
ASSFIAGVTGELF
>NA|TRBV29-1|TRBJ2-1|TRBD2
SVRDGIPLLAGAYNEQF
>few|TRBV24-1|TRBJ1-2|NA
ATSPGYGYT
>few|TRBV7-9|TRBJ1-2|NA
ASSLSNSLNYGYT
>few|TRBV7-9|TRBJ1-1|NA
ASSLAGEAEAF
>NA|TRBV18|TRBJ1-2|NA
ASSPPGLIHTNYGYT
>NA|TRBV20-1|TRBJ2-5|NA
SASRLALLETQY